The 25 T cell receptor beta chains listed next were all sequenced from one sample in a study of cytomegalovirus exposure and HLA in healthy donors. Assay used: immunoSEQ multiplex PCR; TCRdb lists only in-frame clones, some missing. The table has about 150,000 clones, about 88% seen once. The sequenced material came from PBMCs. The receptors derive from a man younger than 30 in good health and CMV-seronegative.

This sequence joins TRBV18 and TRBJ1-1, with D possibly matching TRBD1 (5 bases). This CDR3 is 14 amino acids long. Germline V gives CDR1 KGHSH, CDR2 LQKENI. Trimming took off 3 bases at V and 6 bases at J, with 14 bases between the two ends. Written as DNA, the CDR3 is TGTGCCAGCTCACCTCGGGGGTCCACCGCTGAAGCTTTCTTT. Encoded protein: CASSPRGSTAEAFF.

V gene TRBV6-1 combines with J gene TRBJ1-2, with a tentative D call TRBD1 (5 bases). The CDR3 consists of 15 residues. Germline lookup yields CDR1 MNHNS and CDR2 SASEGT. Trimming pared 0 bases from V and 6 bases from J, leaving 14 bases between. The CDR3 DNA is TGTGCCAGCAGTGAAGCGGCAGGGAGGGGCGATGGCTACACCTTC. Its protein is CASSEAAGRGDGYTF.

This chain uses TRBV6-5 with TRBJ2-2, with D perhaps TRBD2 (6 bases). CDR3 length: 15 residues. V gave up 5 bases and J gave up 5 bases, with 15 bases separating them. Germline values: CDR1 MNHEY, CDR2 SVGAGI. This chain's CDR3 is CASSLAPVGTGELFF. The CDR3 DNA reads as TGTGCCAGCAGTCTAGCGCCGGTCGGTACCGGGGAGCTGTTTTTT.

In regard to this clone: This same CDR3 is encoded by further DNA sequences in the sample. The CDR3, as DNA: TGCGCCAGCAGCCCCACAGGGTCCTACGAGCAGTACTTC. The encoded protein is CASSPTGSYEQYF. The chain has TRBV5-1 and TRBJ2-7; D possibly corresponds to TRBD1 (6 bases). Germline V lookup: CDR1 SGHRS, CDR2 YFSETQ. Trimming took 4 bases from V and 1 from J, leaving 9 bases between them. There are 13 residues in the CDR3.

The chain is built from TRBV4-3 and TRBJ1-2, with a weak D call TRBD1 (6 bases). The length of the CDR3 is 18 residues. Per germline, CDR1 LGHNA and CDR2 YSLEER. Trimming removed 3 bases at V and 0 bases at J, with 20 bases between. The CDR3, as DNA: TGCGCCAGCAGCCACCGACCCCCCGGACAGCTTTCTAACTATGGCTACACCTTC. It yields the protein CASSHRPPGQLSNYGYTF.

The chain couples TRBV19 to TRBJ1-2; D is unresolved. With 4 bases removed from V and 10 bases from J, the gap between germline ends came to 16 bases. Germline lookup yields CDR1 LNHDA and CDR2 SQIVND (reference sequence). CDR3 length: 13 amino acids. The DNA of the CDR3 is TGTGCCAGTAGTACACACCCGGGGATTGACTACACCTTC. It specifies CASSTHPGIDYTF.

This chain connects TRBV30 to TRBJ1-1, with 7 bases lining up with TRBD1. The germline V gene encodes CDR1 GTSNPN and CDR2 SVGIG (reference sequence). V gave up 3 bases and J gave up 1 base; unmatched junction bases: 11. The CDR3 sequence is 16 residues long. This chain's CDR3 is CAWRTTHDRANTEAFF. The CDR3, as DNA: TGTGCCTGGAGGACGACCCACGACAGGGCGAACACTGAAGCTTTCTTT.

CDR3 in amino acids: CASSVVATGLGNTIYF. In nucleotides, the CDR3 is TGTGCCAGCAGCGTAGTAGCGACAGGGCTAGGAAACACCATATATTTT. The chain employs TRBV9 and TRBJ1-3, with 7 bases identical to TRBD1. The CDR3 is 16 amino acids. The germline CDR1 and CDR2 sequences are SGDLS and YYNGEE. The trim removed 0 bases at V and 4 bases at J, leaving 7 bases unmatched.

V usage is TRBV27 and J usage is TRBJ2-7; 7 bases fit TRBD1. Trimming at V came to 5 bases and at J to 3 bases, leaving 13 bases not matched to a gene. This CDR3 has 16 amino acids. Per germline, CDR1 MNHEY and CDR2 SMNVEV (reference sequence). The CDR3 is CASSRAQGVVIYEQYF. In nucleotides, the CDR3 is TGTGCCAGCAGTCGAGCGCAGGGGGTCGTTATCTACGAGCAGTACTTC.

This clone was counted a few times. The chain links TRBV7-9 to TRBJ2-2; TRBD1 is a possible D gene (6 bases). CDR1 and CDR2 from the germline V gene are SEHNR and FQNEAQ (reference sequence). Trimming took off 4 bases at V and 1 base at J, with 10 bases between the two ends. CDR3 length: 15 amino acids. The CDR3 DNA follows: TGTGCCAGCAGCTACGGACAGATGAACACCGGGGAGCTGTTTTTT. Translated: CASSYGQMNTGELFF.

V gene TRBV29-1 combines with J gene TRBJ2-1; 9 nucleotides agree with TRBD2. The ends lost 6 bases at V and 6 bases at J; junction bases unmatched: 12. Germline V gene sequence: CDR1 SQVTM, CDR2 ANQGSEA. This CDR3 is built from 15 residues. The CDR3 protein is CSVRAGTSPINEQFF. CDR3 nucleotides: TGCAGCGTGAGGGCGGGGACTAGCCCCATCAATGAGCAGTTCTTC.

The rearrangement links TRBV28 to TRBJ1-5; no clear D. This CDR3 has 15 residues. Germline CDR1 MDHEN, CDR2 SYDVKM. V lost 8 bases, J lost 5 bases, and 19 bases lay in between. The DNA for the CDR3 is TGTGCCAGCGTCTCTGGAGAGGGAAGGGATCAGCCCCAGCATTTT. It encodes CASVSGEGRDQPQHF.

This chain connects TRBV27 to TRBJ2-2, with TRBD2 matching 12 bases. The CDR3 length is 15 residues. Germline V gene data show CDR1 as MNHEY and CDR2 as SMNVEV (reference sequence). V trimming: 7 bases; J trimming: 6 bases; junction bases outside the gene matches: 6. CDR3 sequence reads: CASTMTSGSPGELFF. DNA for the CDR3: TGTGCCAGCACTATGACTAGCGGGAGCCCCGGGGAGCTGTTTTTT.

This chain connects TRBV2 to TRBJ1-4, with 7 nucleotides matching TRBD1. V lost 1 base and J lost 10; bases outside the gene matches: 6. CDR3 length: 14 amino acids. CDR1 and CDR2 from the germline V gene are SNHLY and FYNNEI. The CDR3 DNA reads TGTGCCAGCAGTGAAGACAGGGGCAGTGGAAAACTGTTTTTT. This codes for CASSEDRGSGKLFF.

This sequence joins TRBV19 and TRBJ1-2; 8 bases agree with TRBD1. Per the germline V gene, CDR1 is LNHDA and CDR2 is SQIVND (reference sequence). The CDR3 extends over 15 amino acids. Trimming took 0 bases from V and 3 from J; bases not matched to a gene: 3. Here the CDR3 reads CASSIDPGQDYGYTF. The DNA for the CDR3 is TGTGCCAGTAGTATAGACCCGGGACAGGACTATGGCTACACCTTC.

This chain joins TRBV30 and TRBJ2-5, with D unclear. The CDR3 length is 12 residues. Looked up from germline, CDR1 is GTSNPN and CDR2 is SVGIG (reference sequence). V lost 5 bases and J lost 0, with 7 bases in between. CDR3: CAWEQYQETQYF. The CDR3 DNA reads TGTGCCTGGGAACAGTACCAAGAGACCCAGTACTTC.

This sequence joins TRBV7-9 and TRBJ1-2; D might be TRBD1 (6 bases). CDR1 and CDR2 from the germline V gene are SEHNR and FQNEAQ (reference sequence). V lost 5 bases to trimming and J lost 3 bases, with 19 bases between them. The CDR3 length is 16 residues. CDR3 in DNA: TGTGCCAGCAGCCCACGCACCATAGGGGGATACTATGGCTACACCTTC. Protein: CASSPRTIGGYYGYTF.

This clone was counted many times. The CDR3 spells CASSARTGDQPQHF. As DNA, the CDR3 is TGTGCCAGCAGTGCTCGGACAGGAGATCAGCCCCAGCATTTT. The chain joins TRBV28 to TRBJ1-5, with 7 bases fitting TRBD1. CDR1 is MDHEN and CDR2 is SYDVKM in the germline V gene. The CDR3 is 14 amino acids. V dropped 5 bases and J dropped 5; count of bases not matched to a gene: 6.

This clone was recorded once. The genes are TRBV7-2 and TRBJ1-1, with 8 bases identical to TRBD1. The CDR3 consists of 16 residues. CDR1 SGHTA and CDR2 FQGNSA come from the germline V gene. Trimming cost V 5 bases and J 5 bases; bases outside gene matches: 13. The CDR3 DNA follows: TGTGCCAGCAGCCCTCAGGTGGGCAGGGGGCGTACTGAAGCTTTCTTT. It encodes CASSPQVGRGRTEAFF.

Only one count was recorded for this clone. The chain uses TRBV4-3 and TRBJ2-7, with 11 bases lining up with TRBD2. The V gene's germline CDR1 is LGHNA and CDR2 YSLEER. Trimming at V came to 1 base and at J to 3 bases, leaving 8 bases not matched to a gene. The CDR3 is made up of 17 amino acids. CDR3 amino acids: CASSQGPSGRKVYEQYF. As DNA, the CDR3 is TGCGCCAGCAGCCAAGGTCCTAGCGGGAGGAAGGTCTACGAGCAGTACTTC.

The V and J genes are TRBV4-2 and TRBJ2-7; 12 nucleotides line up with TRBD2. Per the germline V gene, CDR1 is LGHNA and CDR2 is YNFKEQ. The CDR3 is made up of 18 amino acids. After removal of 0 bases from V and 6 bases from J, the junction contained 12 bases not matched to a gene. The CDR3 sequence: CASSQEGGRLAGAIEQYF. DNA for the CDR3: TGTGCCAGCAGCCAAGAAGGGGGTCGACTAGCGGGAGCTATCGAGCAGTACTTC.

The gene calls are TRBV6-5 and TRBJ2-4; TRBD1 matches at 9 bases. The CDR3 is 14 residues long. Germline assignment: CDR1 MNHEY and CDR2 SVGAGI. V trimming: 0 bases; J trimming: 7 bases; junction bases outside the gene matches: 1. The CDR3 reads CASSYSGTGNIQYF. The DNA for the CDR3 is TGTGCCAGCAGTTACTCTGGGACAGGGAACATTCAGTACTTC.

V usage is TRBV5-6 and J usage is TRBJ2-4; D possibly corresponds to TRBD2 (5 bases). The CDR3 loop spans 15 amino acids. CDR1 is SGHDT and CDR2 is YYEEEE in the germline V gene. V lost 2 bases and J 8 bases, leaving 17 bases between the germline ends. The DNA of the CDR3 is TGTGCCAGCAGCTTCCGGGCTACGCGGGTGCACATTCAGTACTTC. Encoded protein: CASSFRATRVHIQYF.

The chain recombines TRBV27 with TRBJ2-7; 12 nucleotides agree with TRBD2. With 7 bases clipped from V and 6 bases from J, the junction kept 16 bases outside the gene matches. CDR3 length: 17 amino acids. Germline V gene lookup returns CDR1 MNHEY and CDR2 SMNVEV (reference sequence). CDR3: CASTLRGGRLAGAEQYF. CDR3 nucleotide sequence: TGTGCCAGCACCTTAAGGGGGGGAAGACTAGCGGGAGCCGAGCAGTACTTC.

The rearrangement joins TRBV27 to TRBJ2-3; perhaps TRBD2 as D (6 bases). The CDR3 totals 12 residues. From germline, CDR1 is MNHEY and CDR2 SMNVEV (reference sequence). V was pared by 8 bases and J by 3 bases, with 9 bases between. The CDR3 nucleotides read TGTGCCAGCGGGAGGCGTACAGATACGCAGTATTTT. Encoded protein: CASGRRTDTQYF.